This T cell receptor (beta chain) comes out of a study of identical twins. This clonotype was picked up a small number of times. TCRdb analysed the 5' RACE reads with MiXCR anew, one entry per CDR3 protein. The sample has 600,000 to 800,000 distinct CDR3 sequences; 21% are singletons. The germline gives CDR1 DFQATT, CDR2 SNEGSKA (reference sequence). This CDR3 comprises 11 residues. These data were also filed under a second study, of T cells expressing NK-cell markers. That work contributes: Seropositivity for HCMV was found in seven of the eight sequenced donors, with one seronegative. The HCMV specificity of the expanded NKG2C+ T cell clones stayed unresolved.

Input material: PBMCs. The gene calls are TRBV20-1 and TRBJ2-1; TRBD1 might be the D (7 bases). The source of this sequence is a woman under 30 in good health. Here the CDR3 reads CGGTEYNEQFF. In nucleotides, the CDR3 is TGCGGCGGGACAGAATACAATGAGCAGTTCTTC.